This entry lists 3 T cell receptor beta chains sequenced from one sample in a study of blood T cell repertoires in COVID-19. The repertoire was sequenced with immunoSEQ multiplex PCR; TCRdb's copy has only in-frame clones and lacks some. Of about 160,000 clones listed, 90% are singletons. Input material: peripheral blood. The receptors here all came from a man aged 55 to 69 with active or convalescent COVID-19.

The rearrangement links TRBV5-8 to TRBJ1-3; perhaps TRBD1 as D (5 bases). Per the germline V gene, CDR1 is SGHTS and CDR2 is YDEGEE. This CDR3 contains 17 residues. Trimming took off 0 bases at V and 0 bases at J, with 13 bases between the two ends. Here the CDR3 reads CASSLVDSPFSGNTIYF. DNA for the CDR3: TGTGCCAGCAGCTTGGTCGACAGTCCCTTCTCTGGAAACACCATATATTTT.

The chain joins TRBV3-1 (or the pseudogene TRBV3-2) to TRBJ1-4, with D perhaps TRBD1 (6 bases). In germline, CDR1 is LGHDT, CDR2 YNNKEL (reference sequence). V lost 4 bases and J lost 3, with 15 bases in between. The CDR3 runs 16 residues. CDR3 nucleotides: TGTGCCAGCAGCCCATACAGGGCTGGGGCTAATGAAAAACTGTTTTTT. Its protein is CASSPYRAGANEKLFF.

V and J are TRBV27 and TRBJ2-6, with D possibly TRBD1 on 5 matching bases. CDR1 MNHEY and CDR2 SMNVEV come from the germline V gene (reference sequence). Deletions cut 7 bases from V and 2 bases from J, with 15 bases between. This CDR3 region has 16 residues. This chain's CDR3 is CASTRAGSTGANVLTF. The CDR3 DNA reads as TGTGCCAGCACCCGAGCAGGGTCTACTGGGGCCAACGTCCTGACTTTC.